Listed below are T cell receptor beta chains from one sample, sequenced in a study of T cell repertoires in MIS-A myocarditis. Sequenced by immunoSEQ multiplex PCR; TCRdb stores in-frame clones only, minus some. Counted here are about 10,000 clones, around nine tenths occurring once; the ten biggest clones make up about 2%. The specimen was thoracic lymph node tissue obtained at autopsy. These receptors came from a man younger than 30 with fulminant myocarditis from multisystem inflammatory syndrome in adults (MIS-A) after COVID-19. The CDR3 runs from the conserved cysteine through the conserved F or W. A D gene is named only where the DNA matches it firmly. Size tells how often a clone was seen (once, few, many) or the class of an expanded clone, and some rows leave it out.

D gene	clone size	V gene	J gene	CDR3 DNA	CDR3 protein
NA	NA	TRBV4-2	TRBJ2-2	TGTGCCAGCAGCCAAGAAGTGCGGAACACCGGGGAGCTGTTTTTT	CASSQEVRNTGELFF
TRBD2	NA	TRBV28	TRBJ2-7	TGTGCCAGCAGTTTTGAGGGGGTAAGCGGGAGCCTCGACGAGCAGTACTTC	CASSFEGVSGSLDEQYF
NA	NA	TRBV12-3/TRBV12-4	TRBJ1-1	TGTGCCAGTGCCCCGGTGGGGTACACTGAAGCTTTCTTT	CASAPVGYTEAFF
NA	NA	TRBV27	TRBJ1-4	TGTGCCAGCAGTTTAAGGTACAGGAGGGGTGAAAAACTGTTTTTT	CASSLRYRRGEKLFF
TRBD2	few	TRBV5-1	TRBJ2-2	TGCGCCAGCAGCTTGGTCCCCGGGCAGCGGGAGACCGGGGAGCTGTTTTTT	CASSLVPGQRETGELFF
NA	NA	TRBV27	TRBJ2-1	TGTGCCAGCAGTCTGGGCAATGAGCAGTTCTTC	CASSLGNEQFF
NA	NA	TRBV5-8	TRBJ1-1	TGTGCCAGCAGCTTGAACACCTACATGAACACTGAAGCTTTCTTT	CASSLNTYMNTEAFF
NA	NA	TRBV11-2	TRBJ2-5	TGTGCCAGCAGCTTCCTTGGCGGGCCTCAAGAGACCCAGTACTTC	CASSFLGGPQETQYF
NA	NA	TRBV5-1	TRBJ1-2	TGCGCCAGCAGCTTGGCCGCGGGTCCTGGCTACACCTTC	CASSLAAGPGYTF
TRBD1	NA	TRBV6-2/TRBV6-3	TRBJ2-1	TGTGCCAGCAGTCGAAGCCCGGGACAGGGGAGAAATGAGCAGTTCTTC	CASSRSPGQGRNEQFF
NA	NA	TRBV9	TRBJ2-4	TGTGCCAGCAGCCCTTCTATAGCCAAAAACATTCAGTACTTC	CASSPSIAKNIQYF
NA	NA	TRBV12-3/TRBV12-4	TRBJ1-2	TGTGCCAGCATCGTCCCGGGGGCCGCCGCCACCTTC	CASIVPGAAATF
TRBD2	NA	TRBV5-1	TRBJ2-7	TGCGCCAGCAGCTTGGGACTAGCGGGGGACTACGAGCAGTACTTC	CASSLGLAGDYEQYF
NA	NA	TRBV28	TRBJ1-2	TGTGCCAGCAGTTTAAGTCGCAGAGTGGGAGGCTACACCTTC	CASSLSRRVGGYTF
TRBD2	NA	TRBV28	TRBJ2-7	TGTGCCAGCGCTTGGGGGGGCTACGAGCAGTACTTC	CASAWGGYEQYF
TRBD1	NA	TRBV28	TRBJ1-6	TGTGCCAGCAGCTCAACAGGGGATAATTCACCCCTCCACTTT	CASSSTGDNSPLHF
TRBD2	NA	TRBV5-4	TRBJ2-2	TGTGCCAGCAGTATCCCCAGCGGGATTAGCGGGGAGCTGTTTTTT	CASSIPSGISGELFF
TRBD1	NA	TRBV27	TRBJ1-6	TGTGCCAGCAGTTTATCGTCAGGGGGTTATTCACCCCTCCACTTT	CASSLSSGGYSPLHF
NA	few	TRBV28	TRBJ1-5	TGTGCCAGCCGTTCCGCGGACCGAGATAATCAGCCCCAGCATTTT	CASRSADRDNQPQHF
TRBD1	NA	TRBV5-4	TRBJ1-3	TGTGCCAGCAGCAGCCCGGGACAGGGGAACACCATATATTTT	CASSSPGQGNTIYF
NA	NA	TRBV6-7	TRBJ1-3	TGTGCCAGCAGCCTACCCATCGCCGTGTACGGAAACACCATATATTTT	CASSLPIAVYGNTIYF
NA	NA	TRBV5-1	TRBJ1-3	TGCGCCAGCAGCTTGGATCGGACATCTGGGGGCACCATATATTTT	CASSLDRTSGGTIYF
NA	NA	TRBV28	TRBJ2-2	TGTGCCAGCAGTTTTCAAAAGAAGAACACCGGGGAGCTGTTTTTT	CASSFQKKNTGELFF
TRBD2	once	TRBV10-3	TRBJ2-5	TGTGCCACCGGGGGGAACCTCATAGAGACCCAGTACTTC	CATGGNLIETQYF
NA	NA	TRBV24-1	TRBJ2-5	TGTGCCACCAGTGATTTAGGGGAGGAGACCCAGTACTTC	CATSDLGEETQYF
NA	NA	TRBV7-2	TRBJ2-5	TGTGCCAGCAGCTTAAGGGCTAATCTTCCCCAGTACTTC	CASSLRANLPQYF
NA	NA	TRBV7-3	TRBJ2-2	TGTGCCAGCAGCCCAAAGATCGGGGGCGCGGGGAACACCGGGGAGCTGTTTTTT	CASSPKIGGAGNTGELFF
TRBD1	NA	TRBV6-1	TRBJ1-1	TGTGCCAGCAGTGAAAGAGTTGGATGGGGACAGGTGAACACTGAAGCTTTCTTT	CASSERVGWGQVNTEAFF
NA	few	TRBV5-5	TRBJ1-6	TGTGCCAGCAGCTTGGACACCCAGGGGATGAATTCACCCCTCCACTTT	CASSLDTQGMNSPLHF
NA	NA	TRBV27	TRBJ2-7	TGTGCCAGCAGGGGGACGGGCGAGCAGTACTTC	CASRGTGEQYF
NA	NA	TRBV6-1	TRBJ1-2	TGTGCCAGCAGTGAAGGCAGGGATGGCTACACCTTC	CASSEGRDGYTF
NA	NA	TRBV6-6	TRBJ1-1	TGTGCCAGCAGTCCGCCAGGAGGCAGAGCTTTCTTT	CASSPPGGRAFF
NA	once	TRBV3-1/TRBV3-2	TRBJ2-3	TGTGCCAGCAGCCAAGATCGTGGGGGTATGGATACGCAGTATTTT	CASSQDRGGMDTQYF
TRBD1	NA	TRBV7-2	TRBJ1-4	TGTGCCAGCAGCTTGCAGACAGGGGGGAGTGAAAAACTGTTTTTT	CASSLQTGGSEKLFF
NA	NA	TRBV2	TRBJ1-5	TGTGCCAGCACACTGGGGGGTGATCAGCCCCAGCATTTT	CASTLGGDQPQHF
TRBD1	NA	TRBV2	TRBJ1-1	TGTGCCAGCAGTCTGGGGGACAGGCCCAACACTGAAGCTTTCTTT	CASSLGDRPNTEAFF
TRBD1	NA	TRBV27	TRBJ2-7	TGTGCCAGCAGTTTAATGATTGGACAGGGAAGTTTCGAGCAGTACTTC	CASSLMIGQGSFEQYF
NA	NA	TRBV28	TRBJ1-2	TGTGCCAGCAATTCAGCAGGGTGGCGTGGCTACACCTTC	CASNSAGWRGYTF